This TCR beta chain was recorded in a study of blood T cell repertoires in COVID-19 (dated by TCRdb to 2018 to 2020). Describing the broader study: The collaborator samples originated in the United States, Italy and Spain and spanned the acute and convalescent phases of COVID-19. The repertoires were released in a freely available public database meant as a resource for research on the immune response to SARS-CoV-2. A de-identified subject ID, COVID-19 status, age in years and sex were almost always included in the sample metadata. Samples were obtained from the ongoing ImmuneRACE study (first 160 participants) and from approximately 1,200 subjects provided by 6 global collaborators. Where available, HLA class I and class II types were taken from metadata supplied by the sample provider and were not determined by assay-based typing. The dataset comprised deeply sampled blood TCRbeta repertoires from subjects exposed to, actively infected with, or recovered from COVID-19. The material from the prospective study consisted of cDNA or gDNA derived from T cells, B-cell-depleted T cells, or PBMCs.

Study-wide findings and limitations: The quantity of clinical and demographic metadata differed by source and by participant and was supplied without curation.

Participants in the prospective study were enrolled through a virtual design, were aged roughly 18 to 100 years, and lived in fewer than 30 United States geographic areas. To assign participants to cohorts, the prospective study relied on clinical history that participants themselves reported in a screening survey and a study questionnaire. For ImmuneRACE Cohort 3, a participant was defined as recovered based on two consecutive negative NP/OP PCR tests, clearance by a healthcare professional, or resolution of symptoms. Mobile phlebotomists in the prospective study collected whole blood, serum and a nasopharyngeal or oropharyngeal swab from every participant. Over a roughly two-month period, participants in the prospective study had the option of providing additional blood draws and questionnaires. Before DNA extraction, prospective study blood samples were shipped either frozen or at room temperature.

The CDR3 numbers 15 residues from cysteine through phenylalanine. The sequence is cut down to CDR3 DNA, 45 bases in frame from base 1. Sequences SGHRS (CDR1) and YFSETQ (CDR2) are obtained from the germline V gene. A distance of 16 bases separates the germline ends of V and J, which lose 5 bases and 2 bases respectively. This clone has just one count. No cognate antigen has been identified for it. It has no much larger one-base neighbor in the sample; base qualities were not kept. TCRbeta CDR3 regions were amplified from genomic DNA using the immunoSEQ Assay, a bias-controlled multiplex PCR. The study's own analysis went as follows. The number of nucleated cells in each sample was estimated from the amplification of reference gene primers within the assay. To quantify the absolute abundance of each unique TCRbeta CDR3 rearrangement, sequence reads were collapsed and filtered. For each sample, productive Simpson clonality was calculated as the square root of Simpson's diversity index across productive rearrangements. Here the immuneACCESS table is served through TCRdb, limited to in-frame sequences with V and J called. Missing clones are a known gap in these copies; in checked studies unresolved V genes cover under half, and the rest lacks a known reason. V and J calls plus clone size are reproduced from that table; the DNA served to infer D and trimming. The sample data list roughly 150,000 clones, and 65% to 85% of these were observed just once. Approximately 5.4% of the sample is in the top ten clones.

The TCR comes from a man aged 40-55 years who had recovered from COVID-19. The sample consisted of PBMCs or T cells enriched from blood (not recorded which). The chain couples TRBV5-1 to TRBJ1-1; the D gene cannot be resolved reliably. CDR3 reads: CASRDGNPLNTEAFF. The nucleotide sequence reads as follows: TGCGCCAGCAGGGACGGGAACCCTCTTAACACTGAAGCTTTCTTT.